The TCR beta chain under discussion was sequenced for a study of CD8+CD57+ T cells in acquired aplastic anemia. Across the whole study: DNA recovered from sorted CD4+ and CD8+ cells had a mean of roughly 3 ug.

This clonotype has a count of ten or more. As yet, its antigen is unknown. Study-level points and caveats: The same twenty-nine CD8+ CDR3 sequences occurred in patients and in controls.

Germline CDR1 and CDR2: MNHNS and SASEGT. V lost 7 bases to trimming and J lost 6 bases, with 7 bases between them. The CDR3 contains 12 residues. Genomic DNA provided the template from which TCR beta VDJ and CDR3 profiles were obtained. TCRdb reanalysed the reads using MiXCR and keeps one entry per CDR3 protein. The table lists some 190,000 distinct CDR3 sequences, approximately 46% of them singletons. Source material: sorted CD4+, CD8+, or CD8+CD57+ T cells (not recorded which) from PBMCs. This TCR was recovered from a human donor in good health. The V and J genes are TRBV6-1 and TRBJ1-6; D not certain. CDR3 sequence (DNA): TGTGCCAGCACCGCTTCTAATTCACCCCTCCACTTT. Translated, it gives CASTASNSPLHF.